This T cell receptor beta chain derives from a study of T cell clonotyping in hematopoietic cell transplantation (dated by TCRdb to about 2021). Describing the broader study: A total of more than 110 blood samples were gathered in the study from a few dozen consecutive transplant recipients along with their related donors. Recruitment of patients ran from September 2015 to early 2017, and follow-up continued until September 2020 or until death.

Comment on this clone: What antigen it recognizes has not been identified. Per-base quality was not reported, and no clone a single base away is much larger than it.

For TCR beta sequencing, blood samples came from the related transplant donors. Using Nuclei Lysis Solution, genomic DNA was extracted from unfractionated peripheral blood mononuclear cells that were either fresh or cryopreserved. The paper's findings and limits, for the study overall: The sample size was limited, and CD4 and CD8 repertoire contributions could not be separated because cells were not sorted. A decrease in recipient TCR diversity was observed after transplant, and a progressive increase in pathologically expanded clonotypes was seen from day 30 to day 180. Broader TCR repertoire diversity after transplant was predicted by Inverse Simpson Index values from donors and from recipients before transplant. Recipient repertoires showed only a small fraction of overlap with donor repertoires, and over 95% appeared de novo at the given depth.

The immunoSEQ assay, a bias-controlled multiplex PCR with V- and J-specific primers, was used to amplify TCR beta CDR3 regions from genomic DNA. A proprietary barcode and Illumina adapter sequences were added to the CDR3 amplicons in a second PCR step. CDR3 libraries were sequenced on an Illumina MiSeq instrument. The authors' analysis ran thus. Export and quality control were performed with immunoSEQ Analyzer 3.0, and downstream analyses were performed with R Bioconductor and Immunarch. Only productive rearrangements in the normalized downsampled data set were used to calculate repertoire metrics. Pathologically expanded clonotypes were defined as those larger than 5 templates in the normalized cohort. The Inverse Simpson Index served as the measure of repertoire diversity. CMV-specificity analyses were carried out on the non-normalized data set to capture all clonotypes. The table was pulled from immuneACCESS by TCRdb, which kept in-frame rearrangements only. Such tables lose some clones; where checked, under half of the loss comes from unresolved V genes, and the rest has no known cause. V, J and clone size are those of that table, while D and trimming were read from the DNA. This sample has about 36,000 clones in its table, and over 80% of those were observed once. Around 1.8% of the sample belongs to the ten largest clones.

The CDR3 holds 13 amino acids from the cysteine to the phenylalanine. Here the CDR3 DNA is all that survives: 39 bases in frame from base 1. A distance of 6 bases separates the germline ends of V and J, which lose 0 bases and 4 bases respectively. CDR1 and CDR2 were assigned from the germline V gene (reference sequence) as MNHNY and SVGAGI. The V gene is TRBV6-6 and the J gene is TRBJ1-1; the D gene lacks a confident call. The TCR originated in a woman aged 40 to 50 in good health. Some clones in this sample may be carry-over from other donors' samples. Source material: peripheral blood mononuclear cells. The CDR3 protein sequence reads: CASSYSVGTEAFF. The bases are TGTGCCAGCAGTTACTCTGTCGGCACTGAAGCTTTCTTT.